These T cell receptor beta chains were read from a single sample in a study of beta chain features in type 1 diabetes. This table comes from immunoSEQ multiplex PCR, and its TCRdb copy is limited to in-frame clones, with some not included. This sample has under 850,000 clones; 13% occur once, and the top ten carry about 0.02%. The sequenced material came from naive CD4+ T cells from blood. These receptors were obtained from a man between 18 and 35 years old with type 1 diabetes. The CDR3 runs from the conserved cysteine through the conserved F or W. Fields, in order: clone size, J gene, D gene, V gene, CDR3 DNA, CDR3 protein. A D gene is named only where the DNA matches it firmly. Clone size is not always given. Where it is, it says once, few, many or a class for expanded clones.

few,TRBJ2-7,.,TRBV18,TGTGCCAGCTCACTGGGAGAGTTCCGTGAGCAGTACTTC,CASSLGEFREQYF
.,TRBJ2-5,TRBD2,TRBV7-7,TGTGCCATCACTAGCGGTCAAGAGACCCAGTACTTC,CAITSGQETQYF
few,TRBJ1-4,.,TRBV6-1,TGTGCCAGCACTATCATTGGGGAAAAACTGTTTTTT,CASTIIGEKLFF
.,TRBJ1-3,.,TRBV30,TGTGCCTGGAGCCCTCGTGGTTCTGGAAACACCATATATTTT,CAWSPRGSGNTIYF
few,TRBJ2-5,TRBD1,TRBV25-1,TGTGCCAGCAGTGAGACAGGGGAGGAGACCCAGTACTTC,CASSETGEETQYF
.,TRBJ1-2,.,TRBV10-3,TGTGCCATCAGTGAGTCCACCAATCCAGATGGCTACACCTTC,CAISESTNPDGYTF
few,TRBJ2-7,.,TRBV7-9,TGTGCCAGCAGCTTAGATGAGGTCTCCTACGAGCAGTACTTC,CASSLDEVSYEQYF
.,TRBJ2-7,.,TRBV28,TGTGCCAGCAGTTTCTGGGGGCGCGTCCCATACGAGCAGTACTTC,CASSFWGRVPYEQYF
.,TRBJ2-7,TRBD1,TRBV7-8,TGTGCCAGCAGCATCTATTCGACAGGGTTAATTGACGAGCAGTACTTC,CASSIYSTGLIDEQYF
.,TRBJ1-2,TRBD1,TRBV5-1,TGCGCCAGCAGCTCCTTGACAGGGAGAGATTATGGCTACACCTTC,CASSSLTGRDYGYTF
.,TRBJ1-1,.,TRBV9,TGTGCCAGCAGCGTTATAACGGGAACTGAAGCTTTCTTT,CASSVITGTEAFF
.,TRBJ2-3,.,TRBV25-1,TGTGCCAGCAGTGTACAGGGCACAGATACGCAGTATTTT,CASSVQGTDTQYF
.,TRBJ1-5,TRBD1,TRBV18,TGTGCCAGCTCGTTAGGACAGGATCATCAGCCCCAGCATTTT,CASSLGQDHQPQHF
.,TRBJ1-4,.,TRBV7-8,TGTGCCAGCAGTGGCAGGGATGAAAAACTGTTTTTT,CASSGRDEKLFF
few,TRBJ2-7,.,TRBV2,TGTGCCAGCTGCGGGGATACTCTCTACGAGCAGTACTTC,CASCGDTLYEQYF
few,TRBJ2-7,.,TRBV6-6,TGTGCCAGCAGTTACCTTGGACAGACCTACGAGCAGTACTTC,CASSYLGQTYEQYF
.,TRBJ2-7,.,TRBV4-1,TGCGCCAGCAGCCTCTGGGCCTCGGACGGAACCTACGAGCAGTACTTC,CASSLWASDGTYEQYF
few,TRBJ1-2,TRBD1,TRBV29-1,TGCAGCGTCGGGGACAGGGCGGGGGGCTACACCTTC,CSVGDRAGGYTF
few,TRBJ2-7,TRBD1,TRBV6-5,TGTGCCAGCAGCCTACCGGACAGGGCCTACGAGCAGTACTTC,CASSLPDRAYEQYF
few,TRBJ2-3,.,TRBV5-6,TGTGCCAGCAGCTTCAGCCAGTTCACAGATACGCAGTATTTT,CASSFSQFTDTQYF
few,TRBJ2-1,.,TRBV2,TGTGCCAGCAGTGGGGACCACTACAATGAGCAGTTCTTC,CASSGDHYNEQFF
few,TRBJ1-1,.,TRBV6-1,TGTGCCAGCAGTGTTGCTCATCGGTTGAATGAAGCTTTCTTT,CASSVAHRLNEAFF
few,TRBJ1-2,.,TRBV11-2,TGTGCCAGCAGCCTGGGATACTATGGCTACACCTTC,CASSLGYYGYTF
few,TRBJ2-3,.,TRBV18,TGTGCCAGCTCCCTGGACCCCAGCACAGATACGCAGTATTTT,CASSLDPSTDTQYF
few,TRBJ2-3,TRBD2,TRBV6-6,TGTGCCGTTAGCGGGGGGGCATGGGATACGCAGTATTTT,CAVSGGAWDTQYF
few,TRBJ2-6,.,TRBV11-3,TGTGCCAGCAGCTGGCAAGTGGTTGGCGGGGCCAACGTCCTGACTTTC,CASSWQVVGGANVLTF
few,TRBJ2-3,.,TRBV30,TGTGCCTGGAGTAAAGACTATACCACAGATACGCAGTATTTT,CAWSKDYTTDTQYF
few,TRBJ1-1,.,TRBV2,TGTGCCAGCAGTGAGTGGGGTCTCGGGCCCACTGAAGCTTTCTTT,CASSEWGLGPTEAFF
.,TRBJ1-4,.,TRBV5-1,TGCGCCAGCAGCTTGGGAGAGAAGCATGAAAAACTGTTTTTT,CASSLGEKHEKLFF
few,TRBJ1-1,.,TRBV6-6,TGTGCCAGCGGTCAGCAGGGGATTGAAGCTTTCTTT,CASGQQGIEAFF
.,TRBJ2-5,.,TRBV6-1,TGTGCCAGCAGCGCCATGGGGACACAACAGACCCAGTACTTC,CASSAMGTQQTQYF
.,TRBJ2-1,.,TRBV4-1,TGCGCCAGCAGCCAAGGGACAGCTGACAATGAGCAGTTCTTC,CASSQGTADNEQFF
few,TRBJ1-5,.,TRBV7-9,TGTGCCAGCAGCTTAACCGGGAGCAATCAGCCCCAGCATTTT,CASSLTGSNQPQHF
few,TRBJ2-5,.,TRBV18,TGTGCCAGCTCACCGGGCTCAGGGATCGGAGAGACCCAGTACTTC,CASSPGSGIGETQYF
few,TRBJ2-5,.,TRBV5-1,TGCGCCAGCAGCGCCGGACAGCAGCAAGAGACCCAGTACTTC,CASSAGQQQETQYF
.,TRBJ1-2,.,TRBV29-1,TGCAGCGTCCGGGGGCTCGGCTACACCTTC,CSVRGLGYTF
.,TRBJ2-5,TRBD1,TRBV30,TGTGCCTGGAGTCCGGGACAGGCCTTCCGGGAGACCCAGTACTTC,CAWSPGQAFRETQYF
few,TRBJ1-1,.,TRBV6-5,TGTGCCAGCAGTCGGGGGAACACTGAAGCTTTCTTT,CASSRGNTEAFF
few,TRBJ1-2,.,TRBV13,TGTGCCAGCAGCTTAGGCGTGGTCAGGGGAAGGCTGGACTATGGCTACACCTTC,CASSLGVVRGRLDYGYTF
few,TRBJ2-7,.,TRBV5-1,TGCGCCAGCAGCTCAGCCTACGAGCAGTACTTC,CASSSAYEQYF